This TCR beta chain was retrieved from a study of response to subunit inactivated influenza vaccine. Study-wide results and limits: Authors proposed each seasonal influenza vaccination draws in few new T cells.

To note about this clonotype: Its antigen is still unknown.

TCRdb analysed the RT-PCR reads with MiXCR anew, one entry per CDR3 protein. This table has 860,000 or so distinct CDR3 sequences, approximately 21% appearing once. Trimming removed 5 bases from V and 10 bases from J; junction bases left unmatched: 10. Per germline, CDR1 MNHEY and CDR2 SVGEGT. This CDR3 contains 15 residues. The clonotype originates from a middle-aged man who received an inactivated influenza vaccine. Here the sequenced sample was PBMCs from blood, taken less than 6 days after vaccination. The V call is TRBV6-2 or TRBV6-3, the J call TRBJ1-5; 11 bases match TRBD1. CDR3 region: CASSQGQGAPRPQHF. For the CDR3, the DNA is TGTGCCAGCAGTCAAGGACAGGGGGCCCCCCGACCCCAGCATTTT.